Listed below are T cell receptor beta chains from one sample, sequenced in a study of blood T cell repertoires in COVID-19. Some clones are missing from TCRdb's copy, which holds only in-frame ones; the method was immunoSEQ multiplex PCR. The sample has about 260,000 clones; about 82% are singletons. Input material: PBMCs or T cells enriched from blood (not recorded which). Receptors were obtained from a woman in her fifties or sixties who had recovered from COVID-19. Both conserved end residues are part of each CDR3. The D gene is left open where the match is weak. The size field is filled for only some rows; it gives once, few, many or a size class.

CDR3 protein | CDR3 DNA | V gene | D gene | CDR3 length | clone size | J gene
CASSKTVNQPQHF | TGTGCCAGCAGCAAAACAGTGAATCAGCCCCAGCATTTT | TRBV7-2 | . | 13 | . | TRBJ1-5
CASSPFAQVGGYTF | TGTGCCAGCAGCCCTTTTGCACAGGTAGGGGGCTACACCTTC | TRBV13 | . | 14 | . | TRBJ1-2
CASSRQGYNEQFF | TGTGCCAGCTCTCGACAGGGCTACAATGAGCAGTTCTTC | TRBV18 | TRBD1 | 13 | . | TRBJ2-1
CASSKVRKRGRDGYTF | TGTGCCAGCAGCAAAGTCCGGAAGAGGGGGCGCGATGGCTACACCTTC | TRBV21-1 | . | 16 | . | TRBJ1-2
CASRSGQGEETQYF | TGTGCCAGCAGATCAGGACAGGGCGAAGAGACCCAGTACTTC | TRBV7-9 | TRBD1 | 14 | once | TRBJ2-5
CASSLPQEKLFF | TGTGCCAGCTCACTCCCACAAGAAAAACTGTTTTTT | TRBV18 | . | 12 | . | TRBJ1-4
CASTPPGSSYEQYF | TGTGCCAGTACCCCCCCAGGCAGCTCCTACGAGCAGTACTTC | TRBV19 | . | 14 | few | TRBJ2-7
CAGLKGYNEQFF | TGTGCCGGGCTGAAGGGGTACAATGAGCAGTTCTTC | TRBV12-1 | . | 12 | . | TRBJ2-1
CASSLSNIAGLNEKLFF | TGTGCCAGCAGTTTATCGAATATAGCGGGTCTTAATGAAAAACTGTTTTTT | TRBV27 | . | 17 | . | TRBJ1-4
CASSRGRATNEKLFF | TGCGCCAGCAGCCGAGGGCGTGCAACTAATGAAAAACTGTTTTTT | TRBV5-1 | . | 15 | . | TRBJ1-4
CASSPDRDYGYTF | TGTGCCAGCTCACCGGACAGAGACTATGGCTACACCTTC | TRBV18 | . | 13 | . | TRBJ1-2
CASSKGQGGSYNEQFF | TGTGCCAGCAGCAAGGGGCAGGGGGGTTCCTACAATGAGCAGTTCTTC | TRBV21-1 | . | 16 | . | TRBJ2-1
CSGTQGPNQPQHF | TGCAGCGGAACCCAGGGGCCCAATCAGCCCCAGCATTTT | TRBV29-1 | . | 13 | . | TRBJ1-5
CASSYSRGLGANTEAFF | TGTGCCAGCAGTTACTCAAGGGGCCTAGGGGCGAACACTGAAGCTTTCTTT | TRBV6-2/TRBV6-3 | . | 17 | . | TRBJ1-1
CASSRATSHNEQFF | TGTGCCAGCAGTCGCGCCACTTCCCACAATGAGCAGTTCTTC | TRBV25-1 | . | 14 | . | TRBJ2-1
CASRSGNTEAFF | TGTGCCAGTAGGTCAGGGAACACTGAAGCTTTCTTT | TRBV19 | . | 12 | . | TRBJ1-1
CASSLYGVANTGELFF | TGTGCCAGCAGCTTATACGGGGTGGCGAACACCGGGGAGCTGTTTTTT | TRBV7-9 | . | 16 | . | TRBJ2-2
CASRETGVFLDNEQFF | TGTGCCAGCAGGGAGACAGGGGTATTTCTCGACAATGAGCAGTTCTTC | TRBV2 | TRBD1 | 16 | . | TRBJ2-1
CASSQDRTGGYEKLFF | TGCGCCAGCAGCCAAGATAGGACAGGGGGCTATGAAAAACTGTTTTTT | TRBV4-1 | TRBD1 | 16 | few | TRBJ1-4
CSVRAGGPAEQYF | TGCAGCGTCCGAGCGGGAGGGCCTGCCGAGCAGTACTTC | TRBV29-1 | TRBD2 | 13 | . | TRBJ2-7
CASSAVTHTEAFF | TGTGCCAGCAGCGCCGTAACTCACACTGAAGCTTTCTTT | TRBV9 | . | 13 | . | TRBJ1-1
CASSLRERGQETQYF | TGTGCCAGCAGCCTCAGGGAAAGGGGACAAGAGACCCAGTACTTC | TRBV7-8 | . | 15 | . | TRBJ2-5
CASSLGTTSGNTIYF | TGTGCCAGCAGCTTAGGGACAACCTCTGGAAACACCATATATTTT | TRBV7-3 | . | 15 | . | TRBJ1-3
CATAGWGGPDTQYF | TGTGCCACGGCGGGGTGGGGGGGCCCTGATACGCAGTATTTT | TRBV7-2 | . | 14 | . | TRBJ2-3
CASSLATGGAWSTEAFF | TGTGCCAGCAGCTTAGCCACAGGGGGCGCTTGGTCCACTGAAGCTTTCTTT | TRBV7-9 | TRBD1 | 17 | . | TRBJ1-1
CASSFRGLASGANVLTF | TGTGCCAGCAGCTTTCGGGGACTGGCCTCTGGGGCCAACGTCCTGACTTTC | TRBV7-3 | . | 17 | . | TRBJ2-6
CASSIKTGTDYGYTF | TGTGCCAGTAGTATTAAGACAGGGACCGACTATGGCTACACCTTC | TRBV19 | TRBD1 | 15 | . | TRBJ1-2
CASWRGRGTDTQYF | TGTGCCAGTTGGAGGGGTCGGGGCACAGATACGCAGTATTTT | TRBV19 | . | 14 | once | TRBJ2-3
CASSGTGGANTEAFF | TGTGCCAGCAGCGGGACAGGGGGGGCGAACACTGAAGCTTTCTTT | TRBV28 | TRBD1 | 15 | once | TRBJ1-1
CASSSLAGAEDTQYF | TGTGCCAGCAGCTCCCTAGCGGGAGCTGAAGATACGCAGTATTTT | TRBV7-2 | TRBD2 | 15 | once | TRBJ2-3
CASSLDPGGGNQPQHF | TGTGCCAGCAGCTTAGACCCGGGGGGTGGCAATCAGCCCCAGCATTTT | TRBV7-2 | . | 16 | . | TRBJ1-5
CASSIQGVETQYF | TGTGCCAGTAGTATACAGGGGGTGGAGACCCAGTACTTC | TRBV19 | TRBD1 | 13 | . | TRBJ2-5
CASSESSGFNEQFF | TGCGCCAGCAGTGAATCTAGCGGCTTCAATGAGCAGTTCTTC | TRBV10-1 | TRBD2 | 14 | . | TRBJ2-1
CASSQAWSRGRTQYF | TGTGCCAGCAGCCAAGCGTGGAGCAGGGGTAGGACCCAGTACTTC | TRBV3-1/TRBV3-2 | . | 15 | . | TRBJ2-5
CASSLGTGGFGYTF | TGTGCCAGCAGCTTAGGGACAGGGGGCTTTGGCTACACCTTC | TRBV11-2 | TRBD1 | 14 | . | TRBJ1-2
CASHSYRDSNTGELFF | TGCGCCAGCCACTCCTACCGGGACAGTAACACCGGGGAGCTGTTTTTT | TRBV4-1 | TRBD1 | 16 | . | TRBJ2-2
CASSPWTSRDEKLFF | TGTGCCAGCAGCCCGTGGACATCTCGGGATGAAAAACTGTTTTTT | TRBV3-1/TRBV3-2 | . | 15 | . | TRBJ1-4
CASSHRAYQETQYF | TGTGCCAGCAGCCACAGGGCGTACCAAGAGACCCAGTACTTC | TRBV13 | . | 14 | . | TRBJ2-5
CASSLGLAGSTDTQYF | TGTGCCAGCAGCTTAGGACTAGCGGGATCCACAGATACGCAGTATTTT | TRBV11-3 | TRBD2 | 16 | . | TRBJ2-3
CASSFPGLAGVAGTQYF | TGTGCCAGCAGCTTCCCGGGACTAGCGGGAGTGGCGGGTACGCAGTATTTT | TRBV3-1/TRBV3-2 | TRBD2 | 17 | . | TRBJ2-3